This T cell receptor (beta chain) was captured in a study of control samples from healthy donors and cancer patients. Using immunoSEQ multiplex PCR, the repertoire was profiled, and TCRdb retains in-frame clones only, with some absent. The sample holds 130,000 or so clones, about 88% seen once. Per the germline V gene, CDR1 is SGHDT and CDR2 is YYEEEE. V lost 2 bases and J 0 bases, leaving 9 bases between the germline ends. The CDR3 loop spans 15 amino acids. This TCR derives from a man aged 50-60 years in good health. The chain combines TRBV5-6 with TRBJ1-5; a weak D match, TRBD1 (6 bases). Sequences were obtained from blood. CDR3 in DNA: TGTGCCAGCAGCTTTAGACAGGTTAGCAATCAGCCCCAGCATTTT. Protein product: CASSFRQVSNQPQHF.